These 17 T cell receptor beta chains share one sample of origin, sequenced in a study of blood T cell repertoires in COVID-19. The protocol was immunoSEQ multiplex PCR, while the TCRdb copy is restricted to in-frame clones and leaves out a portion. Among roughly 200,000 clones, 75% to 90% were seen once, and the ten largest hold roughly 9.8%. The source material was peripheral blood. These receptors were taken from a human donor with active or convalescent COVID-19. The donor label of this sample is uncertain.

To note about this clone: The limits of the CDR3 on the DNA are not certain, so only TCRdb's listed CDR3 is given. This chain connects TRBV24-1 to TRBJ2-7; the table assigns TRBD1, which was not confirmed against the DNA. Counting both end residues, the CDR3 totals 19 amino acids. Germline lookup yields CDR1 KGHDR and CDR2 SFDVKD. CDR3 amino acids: CATSDSGQGALGRPYEQYF.

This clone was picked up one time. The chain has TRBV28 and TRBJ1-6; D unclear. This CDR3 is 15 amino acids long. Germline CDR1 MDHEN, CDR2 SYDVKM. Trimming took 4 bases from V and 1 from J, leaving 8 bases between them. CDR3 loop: CASSWTGSYNSPLHF. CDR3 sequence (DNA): TGTGCCAGCAGTTGGACGGGATCCTATAATTCACCCCTCCACTTT.

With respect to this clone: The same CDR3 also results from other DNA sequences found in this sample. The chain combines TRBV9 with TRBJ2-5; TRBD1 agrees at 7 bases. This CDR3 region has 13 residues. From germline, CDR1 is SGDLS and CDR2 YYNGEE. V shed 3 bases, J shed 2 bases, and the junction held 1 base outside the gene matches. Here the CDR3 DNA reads TGTGCCAGCAGCGCGGGACAGCAAGAGACCCAGTACTTC. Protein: CASSAGQQETQYF.

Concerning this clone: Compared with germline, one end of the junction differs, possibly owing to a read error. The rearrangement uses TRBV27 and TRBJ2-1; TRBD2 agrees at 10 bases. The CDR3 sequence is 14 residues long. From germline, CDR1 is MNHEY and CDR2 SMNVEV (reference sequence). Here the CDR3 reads CASSLRPSGGGRLF. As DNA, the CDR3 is TGTGCCAGCAGTTTAAGACCAAGCGGGGGGGGCAGGCTCTTC.

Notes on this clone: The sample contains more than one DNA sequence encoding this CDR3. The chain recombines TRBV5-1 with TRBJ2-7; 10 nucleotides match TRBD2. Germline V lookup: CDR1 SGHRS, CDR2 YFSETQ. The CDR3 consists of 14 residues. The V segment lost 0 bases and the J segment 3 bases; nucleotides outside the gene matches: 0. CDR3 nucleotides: TGCGCCAGCAGCTTGGCTAGCGGGAGCTACGAGCAGTACTTC. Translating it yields CASSLASGSYEQYF.

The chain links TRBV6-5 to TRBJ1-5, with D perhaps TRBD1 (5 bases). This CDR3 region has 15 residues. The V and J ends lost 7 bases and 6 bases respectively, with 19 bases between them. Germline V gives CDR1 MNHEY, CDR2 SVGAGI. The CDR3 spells CASTPGRGRGQPQHF. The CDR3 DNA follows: TGTGCCAGCACCCCGGGGAGAGGGAGGGGTCAGCCCCAGCATTTT.

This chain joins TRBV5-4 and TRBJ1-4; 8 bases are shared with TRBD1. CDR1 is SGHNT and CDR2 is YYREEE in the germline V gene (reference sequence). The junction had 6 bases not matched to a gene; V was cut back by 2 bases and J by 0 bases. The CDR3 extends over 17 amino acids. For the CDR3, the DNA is TGTGCCAGCAGCTTTGACAGGGGCGTTGCAACTAATGAAAAACTGTTTTTT. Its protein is CASSFDRGVATNEKLFF.

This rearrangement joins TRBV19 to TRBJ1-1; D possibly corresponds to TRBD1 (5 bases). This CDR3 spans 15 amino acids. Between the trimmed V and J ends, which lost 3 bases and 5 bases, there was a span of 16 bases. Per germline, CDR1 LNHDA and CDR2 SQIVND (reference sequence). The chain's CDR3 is CASSMVWGKGTEAFF. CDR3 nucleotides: TGTGCCAGTAGTATGGTCTGGGGAAAGGGGACTGAAGCTTTCTTT.

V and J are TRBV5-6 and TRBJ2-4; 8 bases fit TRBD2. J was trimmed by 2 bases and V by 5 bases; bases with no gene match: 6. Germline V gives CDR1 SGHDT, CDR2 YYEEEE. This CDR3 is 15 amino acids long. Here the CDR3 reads CASRAAGESKNIQYF. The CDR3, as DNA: TGTGCCAGCAGGGCAGCGGGAGAATCCAAAAACATTCAGTACTTC.

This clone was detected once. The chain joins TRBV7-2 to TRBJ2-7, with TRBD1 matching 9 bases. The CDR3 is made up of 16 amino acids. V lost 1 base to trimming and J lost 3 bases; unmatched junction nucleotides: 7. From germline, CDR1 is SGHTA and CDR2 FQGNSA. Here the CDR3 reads CASSLVAGQGNYEQYF. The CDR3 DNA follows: TGTGCCAGCAGCTTAGTCGCGGGACAGGGAAACTACGAGCAGTACTTC.

CDR3: CASSPGLAGASSYEQYF. CDR3 coding DNA: TGTGCCAGCAGCCCGGGACTAGCGGGGGCCAGCTCCTACGAGCAGTACTTC. V usage is TRBV11-3 and J usage is TRBJ2-7; TRBD2 agrees at 14 bases. Germline assignment: CDR1 SGHNT and CDR2 YENEEA. CDR3 length equals 17 residues. J was trimmed by 0 bases and V by 5 bases; bases with no gene match: 6.

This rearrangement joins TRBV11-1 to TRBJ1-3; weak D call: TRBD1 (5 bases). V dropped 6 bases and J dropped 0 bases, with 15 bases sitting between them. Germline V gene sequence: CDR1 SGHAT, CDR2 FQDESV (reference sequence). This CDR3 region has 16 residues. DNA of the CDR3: TGTGCCAGCAGTCCTACCGACAGATCCTCTGGAAACACCATATATTTT. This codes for CASSPTDRSSGNTIYF.

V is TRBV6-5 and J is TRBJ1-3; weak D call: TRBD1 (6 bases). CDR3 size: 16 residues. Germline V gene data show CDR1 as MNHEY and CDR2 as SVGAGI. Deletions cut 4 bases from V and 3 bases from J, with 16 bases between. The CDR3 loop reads CASSSLGGAFGNTIYF. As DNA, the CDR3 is TGTGCCAGCAGTTCCCTGGGGGGGGCCTTTGGAAACACCATATATTTT.

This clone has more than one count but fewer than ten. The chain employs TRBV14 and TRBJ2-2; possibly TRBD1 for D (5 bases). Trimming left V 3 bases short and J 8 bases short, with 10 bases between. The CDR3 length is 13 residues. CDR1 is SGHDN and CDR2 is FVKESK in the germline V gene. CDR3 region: CASSHVRAGELFF. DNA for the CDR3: TGTGCCAGCAGCCATGTCAGGGCAGGGGAGCTGTTTTTT.

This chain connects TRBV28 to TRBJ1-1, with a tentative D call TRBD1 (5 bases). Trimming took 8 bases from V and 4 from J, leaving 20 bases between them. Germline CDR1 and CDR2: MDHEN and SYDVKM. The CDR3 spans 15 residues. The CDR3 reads CASYPTELGPTEAFF. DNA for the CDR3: TGTGCCAGCTACCCCACGGAATTGGGGCCCACTGAAGCTTTCTTT.

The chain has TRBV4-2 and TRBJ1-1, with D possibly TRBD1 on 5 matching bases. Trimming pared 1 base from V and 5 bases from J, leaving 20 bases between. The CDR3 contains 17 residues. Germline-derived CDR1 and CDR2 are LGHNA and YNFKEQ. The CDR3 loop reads CASSQAGFGPGGTEAFF. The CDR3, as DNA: TGTGCCAGCAGCCAAGCTGGGTTTGGGCCGGGGGGGACTGAAGCTTTCTTT.

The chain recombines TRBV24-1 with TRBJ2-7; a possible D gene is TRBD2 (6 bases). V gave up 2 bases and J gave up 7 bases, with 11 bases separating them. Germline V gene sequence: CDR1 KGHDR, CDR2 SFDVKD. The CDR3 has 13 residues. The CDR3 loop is CATSDSGSGEQYF. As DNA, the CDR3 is TGTGCCACCAGTGATTCGGGTAGCGGAGAGCAGTACTTC.